This TCR beta chain was captured by sequencing in a study of blood T cell repertoires in COVID-19. Germline V gene data show CDR1 as SGHTA and CDR2 as FQGNSA. V shed 4 bases, J shed 1 base, and the junction held 8 bases outside the gene matches. The CDR3 is 18 amino acids. The data were produced by immunoSEQ multiplex PCR, yet TCRdb's version contains in-frame clones alone and is incomplete. The sample gives approximately 300,000 clones, 89% of which show up once; about 5% is in the top ten. V gene TRBV7-2 combines with J gene TRBJ2-1; 12 nucleotides agree with TRBD1. This sequence originates from a man aged 60 to 69 who had recovered from COVID-19. The source material was PBMCs or T cells enriched from blood (not recorded which). The CDR3 nucleotides read TGTGCCAGCAGCTCCGCCGGGGGACAGGGGGCTTCCTACAATGAGCAGTTCTTC. Translation: CASSSAGGQGASYNEQFF.